This T cell receptor beta chain was observed in a study of cytomegalovirus exposure and HLA in healthy donors. Background on the study: Sequencing of 150 million to 200 million T cells in an earlier analysis found around 120 million unique TCR beta sequences. Of the donors genotyped, a few hundred in all, 65% to 90% fell in the Caucasian-associated ancestry cluster.

A multiplex PCR was run with 60 Vbeta primers and 13 Jbeta primers. Source study methods: Counted up in a later analysis, unique TCR beta chains came to 65 million to 80 million, with around 9.9 million shared. The repertoire was sequenced with immunoSEQ multiplex PCR; TCRdb's copy has only in-frame clones and lacks some. V, J and clone size derive from that table, while D and trimming were established from the DNA sequence. The sample has about 130,000 clones, about 80% seen once; the top ten hold roughly 2.5%. This clone showed up just a few times. Its antigen is unidentified. This CDR3 region has 16 residues. Germline CDR1 is LNHDA and CDR2 is SQIVND (reference sequence). V was cut by 6 bases and J by 2 bases, with 19 bases left in between. General observations from the study: Prediction of most subjects' HLA-A and HLA-B alleles by TCR beta sequences was reportedly accurate.

This chain connects TRBV19 to TRBJ1-2; no clear D. This clonotype originated in a man aged 25-45 years in good health and CMV-seronegative. Sequencing used PBMCs. This CDR3 reads CASRSHWALKNYGYTF. DNA of the CDR3: TGTGCCAGTAGATCACACTGGGCACTTAAAAACTATGGCTACACCTTC.